This paragraph covers one T cell receptor (beta chain) sequence. The data originate from a study of blood T cell repertoires in COVID-19. Study-level information: T cells, B-cell-depleted T cells, or PBMCs provided the cDNA or gDNA that served as material.

The table came from immunoSEQ multiplex PCR; TCRdb's copy has only in-frame clones and leaves some out. The sample holds around 95,000 clones, roughly nine tenths seen once. Germline lookup yields CDR1 SGHTS and CDR2 YDEGEE. There are 15 residues in the CDR3. The V and J ends lost 4 bases and 3 bases, in that order; junction bases with no gene match: 7. The chain has TRBV5-8 and TRBJ2-3; 8 nucleotides agree with TRBD1. The TCR originated in a man in his fifties or sixties with active COVID-19. Material for sequencing was peripheral blood. The CDR3 DNA reads as TGTGCCAGCAGCCCTCAGGGGGCACTGACAGATACGCAGTATTTT. Its translation: CASSPQGALTDTQYF.